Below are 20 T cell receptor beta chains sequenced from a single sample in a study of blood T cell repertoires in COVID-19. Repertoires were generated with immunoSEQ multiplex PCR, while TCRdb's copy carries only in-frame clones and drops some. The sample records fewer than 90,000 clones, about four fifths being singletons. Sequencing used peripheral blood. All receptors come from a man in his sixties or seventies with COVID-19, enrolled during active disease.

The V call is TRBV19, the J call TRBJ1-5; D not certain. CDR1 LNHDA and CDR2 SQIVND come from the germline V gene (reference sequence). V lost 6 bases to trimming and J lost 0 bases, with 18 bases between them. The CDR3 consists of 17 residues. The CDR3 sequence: CASSPISTATSNQPQHF. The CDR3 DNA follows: TGTGCCAGTAGCCCGATATCCACAGCAACTAGCAATCAGCCCCAGCATTTT.

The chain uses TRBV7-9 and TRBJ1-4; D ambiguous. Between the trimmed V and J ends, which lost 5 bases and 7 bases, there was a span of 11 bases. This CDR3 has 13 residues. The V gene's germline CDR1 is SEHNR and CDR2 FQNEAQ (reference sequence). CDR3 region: CASSLSTAEKLFF. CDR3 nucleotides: TGTGCCAGCAGCCTATCAACCGCTGAAAAACTGTTTTTT.

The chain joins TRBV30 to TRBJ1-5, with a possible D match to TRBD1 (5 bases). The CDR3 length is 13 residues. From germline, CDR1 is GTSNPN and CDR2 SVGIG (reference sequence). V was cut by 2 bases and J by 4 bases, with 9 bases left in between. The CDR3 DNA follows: TGTGCCTGGAGTCCCGGGGGTAATCAGCCCCAGCATTTT. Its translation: CAWSPGGNQPQHF.

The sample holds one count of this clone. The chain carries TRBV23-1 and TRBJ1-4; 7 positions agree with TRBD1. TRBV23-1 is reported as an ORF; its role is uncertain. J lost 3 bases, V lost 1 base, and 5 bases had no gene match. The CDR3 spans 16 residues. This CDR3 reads CASSQFLGTANEKLFF. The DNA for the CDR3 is TGCGCCAGCAGTCAATTTCTAGGGACAGCTAATGAAAAACTGTTTTTT.

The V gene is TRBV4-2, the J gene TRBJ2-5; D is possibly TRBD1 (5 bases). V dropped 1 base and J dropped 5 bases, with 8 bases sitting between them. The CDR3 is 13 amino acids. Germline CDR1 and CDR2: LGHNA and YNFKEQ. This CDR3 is CASSQAGSETQYF. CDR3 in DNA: TGTGCCAGCAGCCAAGCAGGGTCGGAGACCCAGTACTTC.

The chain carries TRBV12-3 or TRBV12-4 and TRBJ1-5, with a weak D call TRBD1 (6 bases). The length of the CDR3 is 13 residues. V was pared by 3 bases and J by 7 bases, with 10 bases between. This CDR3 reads CASSFRGGQPQHF. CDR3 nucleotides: TGTGCCAGCAGTTTCCGGGGGGGCCAGCCCCAGCATTTT.

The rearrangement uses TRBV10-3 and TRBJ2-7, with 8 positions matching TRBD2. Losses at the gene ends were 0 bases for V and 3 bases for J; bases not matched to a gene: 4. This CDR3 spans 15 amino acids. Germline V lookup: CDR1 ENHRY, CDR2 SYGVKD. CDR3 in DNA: TGTGCCATCAGTGAGTCAACTAGCGGAGTCTACGAGCAGTACTTC. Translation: CAISESTSGVYEQYF.

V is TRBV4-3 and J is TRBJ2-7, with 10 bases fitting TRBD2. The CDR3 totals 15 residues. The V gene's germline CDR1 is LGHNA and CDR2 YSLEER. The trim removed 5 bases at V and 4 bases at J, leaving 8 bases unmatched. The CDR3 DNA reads TGCGCCAGCAGCTACGAGCGGGAGGGCCCGTACGAGCAGTACTTC. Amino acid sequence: CASSYEREGPYEQYF.

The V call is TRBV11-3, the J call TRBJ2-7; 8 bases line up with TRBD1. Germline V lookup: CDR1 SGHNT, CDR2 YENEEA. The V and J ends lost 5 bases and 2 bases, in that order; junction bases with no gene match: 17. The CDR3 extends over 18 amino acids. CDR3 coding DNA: TGTGCCAGCAGCCACACGACAGGGGACGTTACCAACACCTACGAGCAGTACTTC. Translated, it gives CASSHTTGDVTNTYEQYF.

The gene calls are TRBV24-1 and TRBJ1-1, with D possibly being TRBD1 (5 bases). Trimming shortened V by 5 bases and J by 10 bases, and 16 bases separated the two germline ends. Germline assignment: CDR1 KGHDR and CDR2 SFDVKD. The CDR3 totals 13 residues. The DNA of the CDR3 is TGTGCCACCAGTGCCCGCCAAGGGACTCGAGCTTTCTTT. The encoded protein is CATSARQGTRAFF.

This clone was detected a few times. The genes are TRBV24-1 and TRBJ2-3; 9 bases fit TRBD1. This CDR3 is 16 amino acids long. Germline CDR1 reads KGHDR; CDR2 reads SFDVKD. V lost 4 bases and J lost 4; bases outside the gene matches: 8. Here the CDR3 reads CATSEFRDRDSDTQYF. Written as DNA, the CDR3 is TGTGCCACCAGTGAATTCCGGGACAGGGACTCAGATACGCAGTATTTT.

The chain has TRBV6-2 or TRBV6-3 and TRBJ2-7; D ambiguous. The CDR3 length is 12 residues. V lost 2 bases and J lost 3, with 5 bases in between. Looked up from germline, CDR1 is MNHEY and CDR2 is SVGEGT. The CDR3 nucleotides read TGTGCCAGCAGTTACCGCAGCTACGAGCAGTACTTC. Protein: CASSYRSYEQYF.

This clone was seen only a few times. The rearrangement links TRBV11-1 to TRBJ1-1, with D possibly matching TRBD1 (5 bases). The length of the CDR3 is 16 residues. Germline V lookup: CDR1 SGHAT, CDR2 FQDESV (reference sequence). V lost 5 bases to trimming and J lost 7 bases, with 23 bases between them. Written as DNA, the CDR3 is TGTGCCAGCAGCCCCTCGCGGGGCCTACATGCCATTGAAGCTTTCTTT. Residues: CASSPSRGLHAIEAFF.

CDR3 coding DNA: TGTGCCAGCAGCTTAGATAGTTGGCGACAGAATGAGCAGTTCTTC. Its translation is CASSLDSWRQNEQFF. The chain employs TRBV11-2 and TRBJ2-1; a weak D match, TRBD1 (5 bases). The CDR3 has 15 residues. The V end was cut by 0 bases, the J end by 7 bases, with 13 bases between. Germline V gene lookup returns CDR1 SGHAT and CDR2 FQNNGV.

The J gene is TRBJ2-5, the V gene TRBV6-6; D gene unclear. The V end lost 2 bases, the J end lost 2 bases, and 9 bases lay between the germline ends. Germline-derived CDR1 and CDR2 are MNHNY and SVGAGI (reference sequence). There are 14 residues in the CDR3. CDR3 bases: TGTGCCAGCAGTTACCTGGGCCAGCAAGAGACCCAGTACTTC. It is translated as CASSYLGQQETQYF.

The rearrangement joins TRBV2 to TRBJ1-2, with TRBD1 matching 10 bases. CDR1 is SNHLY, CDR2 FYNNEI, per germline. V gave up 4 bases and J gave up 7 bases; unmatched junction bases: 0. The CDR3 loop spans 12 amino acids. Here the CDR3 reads CASSGTGGGYTF. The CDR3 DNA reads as TGTGCCAGCAGTGGGACAGGGGGTGGCTACACCTTC.

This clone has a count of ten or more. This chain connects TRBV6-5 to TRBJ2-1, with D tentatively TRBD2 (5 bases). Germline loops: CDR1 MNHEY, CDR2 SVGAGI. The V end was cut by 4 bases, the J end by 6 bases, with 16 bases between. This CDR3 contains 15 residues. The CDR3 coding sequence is TGTGCCAGCAGTTTAAGTCCCGAGGGCCCCAATGAGCAGTTCTTC. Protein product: CASSLSPEGPNEQFF.

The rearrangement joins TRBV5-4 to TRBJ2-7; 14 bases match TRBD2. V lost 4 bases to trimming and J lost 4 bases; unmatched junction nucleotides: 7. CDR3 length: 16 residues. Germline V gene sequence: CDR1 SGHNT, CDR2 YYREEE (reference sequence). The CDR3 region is CASSLGTSGRPYEQYF. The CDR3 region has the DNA TGTGCCAGCAGCCTGGGGACTAGCGGGAGACCGTACGAGCAGTACTTC. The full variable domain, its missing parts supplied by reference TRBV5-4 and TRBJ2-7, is ETGVTQSPTHLIKTRGQQVTLRCSSQSGHNTVSWYQQALGQGPQFIFQYYREEENGRGNFPPRFSGLQFPNYSSELNVNALELDDSALYLCASSLGTSGRPYEQYFGPGTRLTVT.

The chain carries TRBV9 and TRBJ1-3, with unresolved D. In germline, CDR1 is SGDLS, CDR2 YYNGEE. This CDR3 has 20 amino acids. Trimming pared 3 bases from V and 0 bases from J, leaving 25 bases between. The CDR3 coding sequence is TGTGCCAGCAGCGGTAGGAACGGAGGGCACAGATTATCCTCTGGAAACACCATATATTTT. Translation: CASSGRNGGHRLSSGNTIYF.

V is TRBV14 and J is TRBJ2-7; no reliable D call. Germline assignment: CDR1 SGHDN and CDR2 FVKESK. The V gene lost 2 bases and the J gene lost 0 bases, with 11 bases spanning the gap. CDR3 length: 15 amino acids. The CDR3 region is CASSQYTAYSYEQYF. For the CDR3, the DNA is TGTGCCAGCAGCCAATATACAGCCTACTCCTACGAGCAGTACTTC.